The T cell receptor (beta chain) described here comes from a study of T-cell reconstitution after alpha-beta-depleted transplantation in children. TCRbeta library preparation incorporated unique molecular identifiers. TCRdb used MiXCR to reprocess the PCR reads, holding one entry per CDR3 protein. Of about 610,000 distinct CDR3 sequences in the sample, over 9.5% are singletons; the top ten hold roughly 3.9%. This clonotype was observed a handful of times. Sequencing was performed on PBMCs from the stem cell graft donor, taken from the stem cell graft. The clonotype was recovered from a human donor who donated a stem cell graft to a child with acute myeloid leukemia.

Written as DNA, the CDR3 is TGCGCCAGCAGCTCTATGGCGAGCGGGAGAAAGGACACCGGGGAGCTGTTTTTT. This sequence encodes CASSSMASGRKDTGELFF. This chain joins TRBV5-1 and TRBJ2-2; TRBD2 matches at 8 bases. Germline assignment: CDR1 SGHRS and CDR2 YFSETQ. With V trimmed by 3 bases and J by 3 bases, 13 bases remained unmatched. The CDR3 extends over 18 amino acids.